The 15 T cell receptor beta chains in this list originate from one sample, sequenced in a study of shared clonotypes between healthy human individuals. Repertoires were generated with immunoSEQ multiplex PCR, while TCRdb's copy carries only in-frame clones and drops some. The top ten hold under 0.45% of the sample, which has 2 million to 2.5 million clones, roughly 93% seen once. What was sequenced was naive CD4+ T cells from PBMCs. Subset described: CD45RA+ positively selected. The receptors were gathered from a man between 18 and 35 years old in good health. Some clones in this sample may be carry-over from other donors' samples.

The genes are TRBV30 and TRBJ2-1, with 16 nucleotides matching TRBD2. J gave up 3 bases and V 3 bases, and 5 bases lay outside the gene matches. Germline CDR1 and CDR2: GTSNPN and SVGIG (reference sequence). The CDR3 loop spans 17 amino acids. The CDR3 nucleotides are TGTGCCTGGAGAGGGACTAGCGGGAGGGCCGGCTACAATGAGCAGTTCTTC. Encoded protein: CAWRGTSGRAGYNEQFF.

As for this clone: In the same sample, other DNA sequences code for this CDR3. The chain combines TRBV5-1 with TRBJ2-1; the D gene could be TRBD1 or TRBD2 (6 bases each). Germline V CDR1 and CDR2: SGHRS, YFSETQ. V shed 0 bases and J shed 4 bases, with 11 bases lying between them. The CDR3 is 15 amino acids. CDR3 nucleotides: TGCGCCAGCAGCTTGGAGGGGGGTCCTTACAATGAGCAGTTCTTC. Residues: CASSLEGGPYNEQFF.

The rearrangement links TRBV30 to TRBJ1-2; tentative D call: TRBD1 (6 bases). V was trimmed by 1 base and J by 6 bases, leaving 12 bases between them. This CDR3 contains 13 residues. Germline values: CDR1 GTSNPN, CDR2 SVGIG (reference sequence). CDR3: CAWSDTPGDGYTF. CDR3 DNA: TGTGCCTGGAGTGATACTCCAGGGGATGGCTACACCTTC.

The CDR3 bases are TGTGCCAGCAGTCCGACACACCGCGCCACTGAAGCTTTCTTT. Translation gives CASSPTHRATEAFF. The chain is built from TRBV28 and TRBJ1-1; no firm D call. V shed 5 bases and J shed 4 bases, with 14 bases lying between them. Germline assignment: CDR1 MDHEN and CDR2 SYDVKM. The length of the CDR3 is 14 residues.

The CDR3 region is CASSVSGTGYYEQYF. CDR3 in DNA: TGTGCCAGCAGCGTCTCCGGGACAGGGTATTACGAGCAGTACTTC. The rearrangement links TRBV7-6 to TRBJ2-7; 9 bases align to TRBD1. Germline lookup yields CDR1 SGHVS and CDR2 FNYEAQ. This CDR3 comprises 15 residues. The V segment lost 5 bases and the J segment 4 bases; nucleotides outside the gene matches: 9.

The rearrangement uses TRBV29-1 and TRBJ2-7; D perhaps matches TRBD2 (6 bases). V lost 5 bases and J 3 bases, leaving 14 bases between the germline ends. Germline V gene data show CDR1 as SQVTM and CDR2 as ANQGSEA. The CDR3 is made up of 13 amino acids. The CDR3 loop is CSVRRAGVYEQYF. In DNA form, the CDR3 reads TGCAGCGTTCGGAGGGCTGGAGTCTACGAGCAGTACTTC.

The CDR3 reads CASQYTPGKSGANVLTF. CDR3 sequence (DNA): TGTGCCAGCCAGTATACCCCCGGGAAATCTGGGGCCAACGTCCTGACTTTC. V gene TRBV19 combines with J gene TRBJ2-6; possible D gene TRBD2, 5 bases. Trimming left V 9 bases short and J 1 base short, with 19 bases between. Germline V CDR1 and CDR2: LNHDA, SQIVND (reference sequence). The CDR3 sequence is 17 residues long.

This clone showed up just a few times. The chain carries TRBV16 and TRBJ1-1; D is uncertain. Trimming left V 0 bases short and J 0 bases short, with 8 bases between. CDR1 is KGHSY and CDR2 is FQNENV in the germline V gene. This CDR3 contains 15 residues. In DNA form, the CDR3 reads TGTGCCAGCAGCCAATCTCGTCTCCTGAACACTGAAGCTTTCTTT. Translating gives CASSQSRLLNTEAFF.

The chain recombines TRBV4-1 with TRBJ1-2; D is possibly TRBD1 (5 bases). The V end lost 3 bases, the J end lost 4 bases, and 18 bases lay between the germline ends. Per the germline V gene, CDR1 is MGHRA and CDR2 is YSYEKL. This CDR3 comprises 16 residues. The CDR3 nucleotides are TGCGCCAGCAGCCAGCGGGGGGATGTTTCCCTCTATGGCTACACCTTC. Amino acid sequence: CASSQRGDVSLYGYTF.

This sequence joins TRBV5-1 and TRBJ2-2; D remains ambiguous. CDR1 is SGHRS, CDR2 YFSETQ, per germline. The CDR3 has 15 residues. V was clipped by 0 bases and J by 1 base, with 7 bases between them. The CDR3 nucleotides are TGCGCCAGCAGCTTGGACACAGTGAACACCGGGGAGCTGTTTTTT. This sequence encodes CASSLDTVNTGELFF.

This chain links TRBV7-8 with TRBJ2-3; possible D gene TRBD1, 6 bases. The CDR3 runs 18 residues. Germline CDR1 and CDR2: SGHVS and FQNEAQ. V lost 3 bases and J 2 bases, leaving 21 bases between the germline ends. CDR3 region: CASSFKFNRESFTDTQYF. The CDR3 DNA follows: TGTGCCAGCAGCTTTAAGTTCAACAGGGAGAGTTTCACAGATACGCAGTATTTT.

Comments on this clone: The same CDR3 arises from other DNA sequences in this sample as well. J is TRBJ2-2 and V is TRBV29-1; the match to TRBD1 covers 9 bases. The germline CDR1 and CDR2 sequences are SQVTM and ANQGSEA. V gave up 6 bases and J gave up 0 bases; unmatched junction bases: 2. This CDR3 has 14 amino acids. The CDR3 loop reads CSVRTGANTGELFF. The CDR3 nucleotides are TGCAGCGTAAGGACAGGGGCGAACACCGGGGAGCTGTTTTTT.

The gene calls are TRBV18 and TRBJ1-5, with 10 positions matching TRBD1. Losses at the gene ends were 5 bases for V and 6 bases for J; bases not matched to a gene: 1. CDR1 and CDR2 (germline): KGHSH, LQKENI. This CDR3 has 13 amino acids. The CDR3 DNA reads TGTGCCAGCTCATGGACAGGGGGTCAGCCCCAGCATTTT. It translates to CASSWTGGQPQHF.

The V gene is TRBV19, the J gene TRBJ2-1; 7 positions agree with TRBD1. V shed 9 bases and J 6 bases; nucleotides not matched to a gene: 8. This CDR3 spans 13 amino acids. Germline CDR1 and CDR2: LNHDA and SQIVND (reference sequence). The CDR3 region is CASAKTGANEQFF. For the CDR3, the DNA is TGTGCCAGCGCGAAAACAGGGGCCAATGAGCAGTTCTTC.

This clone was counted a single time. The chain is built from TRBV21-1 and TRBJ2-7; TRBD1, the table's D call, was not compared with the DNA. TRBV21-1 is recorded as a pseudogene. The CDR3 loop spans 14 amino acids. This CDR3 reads CASSAGTDPNEQYF. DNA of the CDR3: TGTGCCAGCAGCGCCGGGACAGACCCTAACGAGCAGTACTTC.